This is a list of T cell receptor beta chains from one sample in a study of blood T cell repertoires in COVID-19. TCRdb's table, derived via immunoSEQ multiplex PCR, lists solely in-frame clones and lacks some. The table has roughly 100,000 clones, 80% seen once. The material sequenced was peripheral blood. Receptors originate from a human donor in a cohort sampled during active COVID-19. The CDR3 runs from the conserved cysteine through the conserved F or W. The order of the fields is V gene, clone size, J gene, D gene, CDR3 protein, CDR3 DNA. A D gene is named only where the DNA matches it firmly. Only part of the rows carry a size: once, few, many, or a class if the clone is expanded.

TRBV4-1,-,TRBJ2-7,TRBD2,CASSQLWRGGRPYEQYF,TGCGCCAGCAGCCAATTATGGCGGGGCGGGAGGCCCTACGAGCAGTACTTC
TRBV5-4,-,TRBJ2-7,-,CASTRGREQYF,TGTGCCAGCACCAGGGGGAGGGAGCAGTACTTC
TRBV6-5,-,TRBJ2-7,TRBD2,CASSYRAGAKYEQYF,TGTGCCAGCAGTTACAGAGCGGGAGCTAAGTACGAGCAGTACTTC
TRBV9,once,TRBJ2-7,-,CASSEVPGRFYEQYF,TGTGCCAGCAGCGAGGTCCCAGGCCGGTTTTACGAGCAGTACTTC
TRBV28,-,TRBJ1-4,-,CASTTWGGGTNEKLFF,TGTGCCAGCACCACCTGGGGGGGCGGCACTAATGAAAAACTGTTTTTT
TRBV28,-,TRBJ2-7,TRBD1,CASSFGGTGNPYEQYF,TGTGCCAGCAGTTTCGGTGGGACAGGTAACCCCTACGAGCAGTACTTC
TRBV30,-,TRBJ1-1,-,CAFRVFNTEAFF,TGTGCCTTCAGGGTTTTTAACACTGAAGCTTTCTTT
TRBV5-1,-,TRBJ2-1,TRBD2,CASSIPSGSDKRLNSYNEQFF,TGCGCCAGCAGCATACCTAGCGGGTCTGACAAACGACTAAACTCCTACAATGAGCAGTTCTTC
TRBV7-2,-,TRBJ2-2,-,CASSSSYRTANTGELFF,TGTGCCAGCAGCTCCTCCTACAGGACCGCGAACACCGGGGAGCTGTTTTTT
TRBV7-3,-,TRBJ2-3,TRBD2,CASSQGLGPQDTQYF,TGTGCCAGCAGCCAGGGACTAGGTCCCCAAGATACGCAGTATTTT
TRBV11-2,few,TRBJ2-7,-,CASSLAGGAEQYF,TGTGCCAGCAGCTTAGCAGGCGGGGCCGAGCAGTACTTC
TRBV28,few,TRBJ1-5,-,CASSLGKQGSNQPQHF,TGTGCCAGCAGTTTAGGTAAACAGGGCTCTAATCAGCCCCAGCATTTT
TRBV5-4,-,TRBJ2-7,-,CASSLSQEGYEQYF,TGTGCCAGCAGCTTGTCCCAGGAAGGCTACGAGCAGTACTTC
TRBV27,-,TRBJ2-7,-,CASSLLGAQPYEQYF,TGTGCCAGCAGTTTATTGGGGGCGCAGCCCTACGAGCAGTACTTC
TRBV7-8,few,TRBJ2-2,TRBD1,CAYPWGTGGSGELFF,TGTGCCTACCCTTGGGGGACAGGGGGCTCCGGGGAGCTGTTTTTT
TRBV7-6,-,TRBJ1-5,-,CASSLMSRTNSNQPQHF,TGTGCCAGCAGCTTAATGAGTCGGACAAATAGCAATCAGCCCCAGCATTTT
TRBV19,few,TRBJ2-3,-,CASSIGWRGRRSVDTQYF,TGTGCCAGTAGTATAGGTTGGCGCGGACGGAGGTCGGTAGATACGCAGTATTTT
TRBV5-1,-,TRBJ1-2,TRBD1,CASSLTGQGGNYGYTF,TGCGCCAGCAGCTTGACGGGACAAGGGGGCAACTATGGCTACACCTTC
TRBV5-1,-,TRBJ2-7,-,CASSFHKRSLYEQYF,TGCGCCAGCAGCTTTCACAAGCGATCTTTATACGAGCAGTACTTC
TRBV19,few,TRBJ1-1,-,CATRTVNTEAFF,TGTGCCACCAGGACAGTGAACACTGAAGCTTTCTTT
TRBV3-1/TRBV3-2,-,TRBJ2-3,TRBD2,CASSPPTSGTIDTQYF,TGTGCCAGCAGCCCCCCGACTAGCGGCACAATTGATACGCAGTATTTT
TRBV10-3,-,TRBJ2-7,TRBD1,CATNGGDRGLYEQYF,TGTGCCACCAACGGAGGGGACAGGGGGCTCTACGAGCAGTACTTC
TRBV7-9,-,TRBJ2-7,TRBD2,CASSFRSGAPYEQYF,TGTGCCAGCAGCTTCCGTAGCGGGGCCCCCTACGAGCAGTACTTC
TRBV6-4,-,TRBJ2-5,-,CASSNRDQETQYF,TGTGCCAGCAGTAACAGGGATCAAGAGACCCAGTACTTC
TRBV11-2,-,TRBJ2-5,-,CASSLDYARRIETQYF,TGTGCCAGCAGCTTAGATTACGCTAGGAGAATAGAGACCCAGTACTTC
TRBV28,-,TRBJ2-7,TRBD1,CASSSPGTGGYEQYF,TGTGCCAGCAGTTCCCCGGGGACAGGGGGTTACGAGCAGTACTTC
TRBV10-3,-,TRBJ2-2,TRBD2,CAINTGLAGTGELFF,TGTGCCATCAACACCGGACTAGCGGGCACCGGGGAGCTGTTTTTT
TRBV3-1/TRBV3-2,-,TRBJ1-5,TRBD1,CASSLGTGANQPQHF,TGTGCCAGCAGCCTCGGAACAGGGGCCAATCAGCCCCAGCATTTT
TRBV18,once,TRBJ1-6,TRBD1,CASSPIGTDNSPLHF,TGTGCCAGCTCACCAATCGGGACAGATAATTCACCCCTCCACTTT
TRBV7-9,-,TRBJ2-4,TRBD1,CASSLHQGEDIQYF,TGTGCCAGCAGCCTCCATCAGGGGGAAGACATTCAGTACTTC
TRBV7-3,-,TRBJ2-1,-,CASSKHLALTVSEQFF,TGTGCCAGCAGTAAACATCTAGCGCTAACAGTCAGTGAGCAGTTCTTC
TRBV5-4,-,TRBJ2-7,TRBD1,CASSLRTGGSEQYF,TGTGCCAGCAGCTTGCGGACAGGGGGCAGTGAGCAGTACTTC
TRBV2,once,TRBJ1-1,-,CASSRQTLNTEAFF,TGTGCCAGCAGCAGACAGACTCTGAACACTGAAGCTTTCTTT
TRBV28,-,TRBJ1-1,-,CASGMRDTEAFF,TGTGCCAGCGGAATGCGGGATACTGAAGCTTTCTTT
TRBV27,-,TRBJ1-1,-,CASSLSRRGTEAFF,TGTGCCAGCAGTTTATCCCGGCGGGGGACTGAAGCTTTCTTT
TRBV15,-,TRBJ1-1,-,CATSRGGGNTEAFF,TGTGCCACCAGCAGGGGAGGGGGGAACACTGAAGCTTTCTTT
TRBV5-1,-,TRBJ2-5,-,CASSLPQGPGETQYF,TGCGCCAGCAGCTTGCCCCAGGGGCCGGGGGAGACCCAGTACTTC
TRBV18,few,TRBJ2-7,-,CASSPPSARSYEQYF,TGTGCCAGCTCACCACCGAGCGCAAGAAGCTACGAGCAGTACTTC
TRBV7-2,-,TRBJ2-7,-,CASSLFGGGPYEQYF,TGTGCCAGCAGCTTATTTGGGGGGGGCCCCTACGAGCAGTACTTC